This record looks at one T cell receptor (beta chain) sequence and its context. Its antigen target is currently unknown. Nothing much larger sits one base from this clone, and base qualities are not available. The CDR3 runs 14 amino acids, cysteine and phenylalanine included. The kept DNA is CDR3 alone, 42 bases in frame from the first base. Via the germline V gene (reference sequence), CDR1 is PRHDT and CDR2 FYEKMQ. V is pruned by 3 bases and J by 7 bases, leaving 1 base of the junction without a gene match. Collaborating institutions collected whole blood in K2EDTA tubes following their own protocols. For TCRbeta analysis, collaborator samples were shipped as frozen whole blood, as isolated PBMCs, or as DNA extracted from either sample type. The record originates from a study of blood T cell repertoires in COVID-19 (TCRdb year 2020). For the study in its entirety: Collaborator samples came from the United States, Italy and Spain and covered acute and convalescent phases of COVID-19. The samples were drawn from the first 160 participants of the ongoing ImmuneRACE study and from some 1,300 subjects provided by 6 global collaborators. The prospective study material was composed of cDNA or gDNA derived from T cells, B-cell-depleted T cells, or PBMCs. The repertoires were made available in a free public database intended to serve as a resource for research on the immune response to SARS-CoV-2. The dataset comprised deeply sampled blood TCRbeta repertoires from subjects exposed to, actively infected with, or recovered from COVID-19. HLA class I and class II types, where available, came from metadata supplied by the sample provider rather than from assay-based typing. Sample metadata almost always included a de-identified subject ID, COVID-19 status, age in years and sex. Overall study outcomes, separate from this receptor: How much clinical and demographic metadata was included differed by source and by participant, and the metadata was provided uncurated.

TCRbeta CDR3 regions were amplified from genomic DNA using the immunoSEQ Assay, a bias-controlled multiplex PCR. The source study handled its data this way. Within the assay, amplification of reference gene primers was used to estimate how many nucleated cells each sample contained. To quantify the absolute abundance of each unique TCRbeta CDR3 rearrangement, sequence reads were collapsed and filtered. For each sample, productive Simpson clonality was calculated by taking the square root of Simpson's diversity index across productive rearrangements. Not all clones reach the TCRdb copy of this immuneACCESS table, which keeps in-frame sequences only. Checked studies attribute under half of the gap to unresolved V genes and leave the rest unexplained. Clone size and V and J calls were adopted from that table, with D and trimming inferred from the DNA. The sample includes 70,000 or so clones, with roughly 90% observed a single time. 1.5% to 2.5% of the sample comes from the top ten.

The material sequenced was peripheral blood. The source of this sequence is a man aged 25 to 40 with acute or convalescent COVID-19. The chain is assembled from TRBV13 and TRBJ1-6; TRBD1 agrees with 9 junctional bases. The nucleotide sequence is given as TGTGCCAGCAGCTTCGGACAGGGGAATTCACCCCTCCACTTT. It translates as CASSFGQGNSPLHF. Extended through the reference TRBV13 and TRBJ1-6 proteins, this CDR3 yields the full variable domain: AAGVIQSPRHLIKEKRETATLKCYPIPRHDTVYWYQQGPGQDPQFLISFYEKMQSDKGSIPDRFSAQQFSDYHSELNMSSLELGDSALYFCASSFGQGNSPLHFGNGTRLTVT.